The 21 T cell receptor beta chains given below trace back to one sample, sequenced in a study of a mutant IDH1 vaccine in newly diagnosed glioma (dated by TCRdb to the early 2020s). The sample's time point label, in plain terms: week 23, last vaccination. A 20-mer mutant IDH1 peptide at 300 micrograms in Montanide made up each vaccine dose, which was injected subcutaneously together with topical imiquimod. Library prep was done by the immunoSEQ multiplex PCR assay. TCRdb took this table from immuneACCESS and kept in-frame rearrangements with V and J called. Such tables lack part of the clones; where checked against another copy, unresolved V genes explain under half of the gap, and the rest is unexplained. This sample holds about 54,000 clones; around 80% were observed only once. 6% to 6.5% of the sample lies in the top ten. Antigens of these TCRs are unknown. The sequencing used PBMCs, collected from a glioma patient whose treatment included an IDH1 peptide vaccine. These receptors were taken from a middle-aged man with glioma.

The chain carries TRBV18 and TRBJ2-7; D possibly corresponds to TRBD1 (5 bases). From germline, CDR1 is KGHSH and CDR2 LQKENI. The V end lost 2 bases, the J end lost 5 bases, and 10 bases lay between the germline ends. The CDR3 totals 13 residues. The CDR3 nucleotides are TGTGCCAGCTCACCAGGGGCCTGGGACGAGCAGTACTTC. Translation gives CASSPGAWDEQYF.

The chain employs TRBV18 and TRBJ2-7, with TRBD2 matching 7 bases. In germline, CDR1 is KGHSH, CDR2 LQKENI. V was clipped by 3 bases and J by 6 bases; unmatched bases: 8. The CDR3 consists of 14 residues. CDR3 protein: CASSPTAGSGEQYF. CDR3 in DNA: TGTGCCAGCTCACCCACAGCGGGGAGCGGCGAGCAGTACTTC.

V gene TRBV2 combines with J gene TRBJ1-4; a weak D match, TRBD1 (5 bases). Trimming stripped 10 bases from V and 3 bases from J, with 12 bases between. The CDR3 has 13 residues. Germline assignment: CDR1 SNHLY and CDR2 FYNNEI. Here the CDR3 DNA reads TGTGCCACCCGGGACGGCTCTAATGAAAAACTGTTTTTT. This translates into CATRDGSNEKLFF. Full variable domain (rest looked up from reference TRBV2 and TRBJ1-4): EPEVTQTPSHQVTQMGQEVILRCVPISNHLYFYWYRQILGQKVEFLVSFYNNEISEKSEIFDDQFSVERPDGSNFTLKIRSTKLEDSAMYFCATRDGSNEKLFFGSGTQLSVL.

The J gene is TRBJ2-1, the V gene TRBV2, with 10 bases lining up with TRBD2. CDR1 SNHLY and CDR2 FYNNEI come from the germline V gene. J gave up 1 base and V 8 bases, and 2 bases lay outside the gene matches. This CDR3 has 14 amino acids. In DNA, the CDR3 is TGTGCCAGCGATAGCGGGGGGTCCTACAATGAGCAGTTCTTC. It translates to CASDSGGSYNEQFF.

This clone turned up a few times. The chain couples TRBV6-6 to TRBJ1-1, with D possibly being TRBD1 (6 bases). The CDR3 consists of 15 residues. The V end was cut by 5 bases, the J end by 4 bases, with 17 bases between. From germline, CDR1 is MNHNY and CDR2 SVGAGI (reference sequence). The CDR3 loop is CASSAEYRVATEAFF. For the CDR3, the DNA is TGTGCCAGCAGTGCCGAATACAGGGTAGCCACTGAAGCTTTCTTT.

The chain recombines TRBV19 with TRBJ2-3; D gene uncertain. The germline V gene encodes CDR1 LNHDA and CDR2 SQIVND (reference sequence). The V end lost 5 bases, the J end lost 0 bases, and 9 bases lay between the germline ends. This CDR3 region has 14 residues. This chain's CDR3 is CASSRAASTDTQYF. CDR3 bases: TGTGCCAGTAGTCGTGCGGCTAGCACAGATACGCAGTATTTT. The full variable domain, its missing parts supplied by reference TRBV19 and TRBJ2-3, is DGGITQSPKYLFRKEGQNVTLSCEQNLNHDAMYWYRQDPGQGLRLIYYSQIVNDFQKGDIAEGYSVSREKKESFPLTVTSAQKNPTAFYLCASSRAASTDTQYFGPGTRLTVL.

This chain joins TRBV27 and TRBJ2-6; D tentatively reads TRBD1 or TRBD2 (5 bases each). V was clipped by 5 bases and J by 0 bases, with 14 bases between them. The CDR3 runs 17 residues. The germline V gene has CDR1 MNHEY and CDR2 SMNVEV (reference sequence). The CDR3 loop reads CASSPRGGLSGANVLTF. In nucleotides, the CDR3 is TGTGCCAGCAGTCCCCGGGGCGGGCTCTCTGGGGCCAACGTCCTGACTTTC.

V gene TRBV6-6 combines with J gene TRBJ2-5; 8 nucleotides align to TRBD2. From germline, CDR1 is MNHNY and CDR2 SVGAGI (reference sequence). The CDR3 runs to 13 residues. J lost 8 bases, V lost 7 bases, and 9 bases had no gene match. The CDR3 reads CASTPAGGGTQYF. In DNA, the CDR3 is TGTGCCAGCACCCCCGCGGGGGGAGGCACCCAGTACTTC.

The rearrangement uses TRBV9 and TRBJ2-1; possible D gene TRBD2, 6 bases. This CDR3 has 14 amino acids. V gave up 3 bases and J gave up 10 bases, with 17 bases separating them. Per the germline V gene, CDR1 is SGDLS and CDR2 is YYNGEE. The CDR3 DNA is TGTGCCAGCAGCGCGACCGGGACTCCGAGGGAGCAGTTCTTC. Protein product: CASSATGTPREQFF. Complete variable domain (other parts from reference TRBV9 and TRBJ2-1): DSGVTQTPKHLITATGQRVTLRCSPRSGDLSVYWYQQSLDQGLQFLIQYYNGEERAKGNILERFSAQQFPDLHSELNLSSLELGDSALYFCASSATGTPREQFFGPGTRLTVL.

The rearrangement joins TRBV4-1 to TRBJ2-1; D is unclear. The CDR3 contains 16 residues. In germline, CDR1 is MGHRA, CDR2 YSYEKL. The V end was cut by 0 bases, the J end by 4 bases, with 13 bases between. The CDR3 region has the DNA TGCGCCAGCAGCCAAGATCATGCTAGAGGTTACAATGAGCAGTTCTTC. It codes for CASSQDHARGYNEQFF.

This chain links TRBV7-9 with TRBJ2-5, with 7 bases lining up with TRBD2. Germline lookup yields CDR1 SEHNR and CDR2 FQNEAQ (reference sequence). J was trimmed by 5 bases and V by 4 bases; bases with no gene match: 7. The CDR3 contains 14 residues. CDR3 sequence: CASSSSSGAETQYF. The CDR3 DNA is TGTGCCAGCAGCTCATCGAGCGGGGCGGAGACCCAGTACTTC.

This clone came up once. The gene calls are TRBV2 and TRBJ2-7, with 8 bases fitting TRBD2. The trim removed 4 bases at V and 6 bases at J, leaving 8 bases unmatched. Germline V gives CDR1 SNHLY, CDR2 FYNNEI. The CDR3 is made up of 14 amino acids. CDR3 sequence reads: CASSANGGAGEQYF. In DNA, the CDR3 is TGTGCCAGCAGTGCGAACGGGGGGGCTGGCGAGCAGTACTTC.

This clone occurred a few times. This sequence joins TRBV5-1 and TRBJ2-1; 7 positions match TRBD2. Trimming at V came to 3 bases and at J to 13 bases, leaving 4 bases not matched to a gene. The CDR3 has 11 amino acids. Germline V gives CDR1 SGHRS, CDR2 YFSETQ. As DNA, the CDR3 is TGCGCCAGCAGCTGGGGGGACTATCAGTTCTTC. Amino acids: CASSWGDYQFF.

The chain combines TRBV5-1 with TRBJ1-6; a possible D gene is TRBD1 (6 bases). The germline V and J ends were trimmed by 7 bases and 2 bases, with 16 bases remaining between them. The CDR3 covers 16 residues. Per germline, CDR1 SGHRS and CDR2 YFSETQ. CDR3 amino acids: CASAEGGAAYNSPLHF. DNA of the CDR3: TGCGCCAGCGCTGAAGGGGGGGCAGCCTATAATTCACCCCTCCACTTT. Variable domain in full (rest from reference TRBV5-1 and TRBJ1-6): KAGVTQTPRYLIKTRGQQVTLSCSPISGHRSVSWYQQTPGQGLQFLFEYFSETQRNKGNFPGRFSGRQFSNSRSEMNVSTLELGDSALYLCASAEGGAAYNSPLHFGNGTRLTVT.

The chain has TRBV4-2 and TRBJ1-1; the D gene is possibly TRBD1 (6 bases). The germline gives CDR1 LGHNA, CDR2 YNFKEQ. This CDR3 has 15 residues. The germline V and J ends were trimmed by 1 base and 4 bases, with 13 bases remaining between them. CDR3 residues: CASSQGTGKVTEAFF. Written as DNA, the CDR3 is TGTGCCAGCAGCCAAGGAACAGGGAAGGTCACTGAAGCTTTCTTT.

CDR3 coding DNA: TGTGCCAGCAAGGAAGGACTGGACCCCTACGAGCAGTACTTC. Translation: CASKEGLDPYEQYF. This chain uses TRBV2 with TRBJ2-7; possible D gene TRBD2, 5 bases. Germline-derived CDR1 and CDR2 are SNHLY and FYNNEI. The CDR3 is made up of 14 amino acids. Deletions cut 7 bases from V and 2 bases from J, with 15 bases between.

The rearrangement joins TRBV9 to TRBJ2-5; D remains unclear. The V gene's germline CDR1 is SGDLS and CDR2 YYNGEE. This CDR3 contains 13 residues. Trimming left V 4 bases short and J 1 base short, with 8 bases between. CDR3 sequence reads: CASSPAVQETQYF. DNA for the CDR3: TGTGCCAGCAGCCCCGCTGTCCAAGAGACCCAGTACTTC. The full variable domain, rest sourced from reference TRBV9 and TRBJ2-5, is DSGVTQTPKHLITATGQRVTLRCSPRSGDLSVYWYQQSLDQGLQFLIQYYNGEERAKGNILERFSAQQFPDLHSELNLSSLELGDSALYFCASSPAVQETQYFGPGTRLLVL.

This sequence joins TRBV15 and TRBJ2-7; D is uncertain. The germline V gene has CDR1 LNHNV and CDR2 YYDKDF (reference sequence). The CDR3 spans 13 residues. The V gene lost 2 bases and the J gene lost 6 bases, with 11 bases spanning the gap. CDR3 in amino acids: CATSRPGELEQYF. In DNA form, the CDR3 reads TGTGCCACCAGCAGACCCGGAGAACTCGAGCAGTACTTC. Full variable domain (missing parts from reference TRBV15 and TRBJ2-7): DAMVIQNPRYQVTQFGKPVTLSCSQTLNHNVMYWYQQKSSQAPKLLFHYYDKDFNNEADTPDNFQSRRPNTSFCFLDIRSPGLGDTAMYLCATSRPGELEQYFGPGTRLTVT.

In its sample, this clone was seen a few times. This rearrangement joins TRBV19 to TRBJ1-5; 12 nucleotides align to TRBD1. CDR3 length: 15 residues. V lost 5 bases to trimming and J lost 7 bases; unmatched junction nucleotides: 6. In germline, CDR1 is LNHDA, CDR2 SQIVND (reference sequence). In nucleotides, the CDR3 is TGTGCCAGTAGTGTAGGGACAGGGGGCGAGCAGCCCCAGCATTTT. Amino acids: CASSVGTGGEQPQHF.

J is TRBJ1-2 and V is TRBV10-3; 7 nucleotides align to TRBD1. Trimming at V came to 3 bases and at J to 6 bases, leaving 16 bases not matched to a gene. The CDR3 loop spans 17 amino acids. CDR1 and CDR2 (germline): ENHRY, SYGVKD. CDR3 coding DNA: TGTGCCATCAGTGAACGACAGGGTGTAGAAAGAAGTCATGGCTACACCTTC. Protein: CAISERQGVERSHGYTF.

The chain couples TRBV30 to TRBJ1-2, with 8 bases lining up with TRBD1. Germline trimming cut 1 base from V and 5 bases from J; bases unmatched to any gene: 9. This CDR3 has 15 amino acids. CDR1 is GTSNPN, CDR2 SVGIG, per germline (reference sequence). CDR3 residues: CAWSEAGGSWYGYTF. The CDR3 DNA is TGTGCCTGGAGTGAAGCAGGGGGCTCCTGGTATGGCTACACCTTC.